These T cell receptor beta chains were read from a single sample in a study of blood T cell repertoires in COVID-19. Sequencing was performed with immunoSEQ multiplex PCR; in TCRdb, only in-frame clones are kept and a portion is missing. Of approximately 280,000 clones listed, around 89% are singletons. The sample taken for sequencing was peripheral blood. The receptor set was obtained from a woman aged 55-69 years with acute or convalescent COVID-19. The CDR3 runs from the conserved cysteine through the conserved F or W. D genes are given only for firm matches. Some rows have no size entry. The others give once, few or many, or a class for an expanded clone.

D gene,V gene,clone size,J gene,CDR3 DNA,CDR3 protein
-,TRBV5-1,-,TRBJ2-1,TGCGCCAGCAGCTTGGGGGGACAAGGATACAATGAGCAGTTCTTC,CASSLGGQGYNEQFF
-,TRBV18,-,TRBJ2-7,TGTGCCAGCTCACCACTAAATGGGGCTTACGAGCAGTACTTC,CASSPLNGAYEQYF
-,TRBV20-1,-,TRBJ2-1,TGCAGTGCTAGCGGGACTTACGAGCAGTTCTTC,CSASGTYEQFF
-,TRBV5-1,-,TRBJ1-5,TGCGCCAGCAGCTTGCAGCCCGGGGGAAATCAGCCCCAGCATTTT,CASSLQPGGNQPQHF
TRBD1,TRBV5-6,-,TRBJ1-1,TGTGCCAGCAATCCCCGGGACAGGGGCCCGAACACTGAAGCTTTCTTT,CASNPRDRGPNTEAFF
-,TRBV28,-,TRBJ2-7,TGTGCCAGCAGTTCCCTGGACAGTTACGAGCAGTACTTC,CASSSLDSYEQYF
TRBD2,TRBV4-1,-,TRBJ2-1,TGCGCCAGCAGCCCGAGCGGGCTAGCGGACTCCTACAATGAGCAGTTCTTC,CASSPSGLADSYNEQFF
-,TRBV28,once,TRBJ1-2,TGTGCCAGCAGTTCCTTAGAGGGCGTTAACTATGGCTACACCTTC,CASSSLEGVNYGYTF
-,TRBV11-3,-,TRBJ2-2,TGTGCCAGCAGCCCCCACTTGGGGGGAGAGCTGTTTTTT,CASSPHLGGELFF
TRBD2,TRBV9,-,TRBJ2-7,TGTGCCAGCAGCCCCCGGACGGGAGGGACCCAACTCTCCGAGCAGTACTTC,CASSPRTGGTQLSEQYF
TRBD1,TRBV7-8,-,TRBJ2-2,TGTGCCAGCAGCATCCGGGACAGGACGAACACCGGGGAGCTGTTTTTT,CASSIRDRTNTGELFF
TRBD2,TRBV29-1,-,TRBJ2-1,TGCAGCGCTTACCTCAGACTAGCGGGAAGGGGAGGGGATGAGCAGTTCTTC,CSAYLRLAGRGGDEQFF
TRBD1,TRBV27,-,TRBJ1-5,TGTGCCAGCAAGATGGGGTCTGGGGACAGGTATCAGCCCCAGCATTTT,CASKMGSGDRYQPQHF
-,TRBV18,-,TRBJ1-6,TGTGCCAGCTCCCCGCGAAACTCCTTGTATAATTCACCCCTCCACTTT,CASSPRNSLYNSPLHF
TRBD1,TRBV28,-,TRBJ2-5,TGTGCCAACCGGGACAGTTTTGGGACCCAGTACTTC,CANRDSFGTQYF
-,TRBV9,-,TRBJ1-6,TGTGCCAGCAGCCCGATTGGGGAGTCCTATAATTCACCCCTCCACTTT,CASSPIGESYNSPLHF
-,TRBV29-1,once,TRBJ1-1,TGCAGCGTTGAAGAAGGGGGAAACACTGAAGCTTTCTTT,CSVEEGGNTEAFF
-,TRBV7-2,-,TRBJ1-6,TGTGCCAGCAGCTTAGCCCCGCAGGGAGGCTCCTATAATTCACCCCTCCACTTT,CASSLAPQGGSYNSPLHF
TRBD1,TRBV5-1,-,TRBJ1-4,TGCGCCAGCAGCACGGACAGGAATAATGAAAAACTGTTTTTT,CASSTDRNNEKLFF
TRBD1,TRBV19,-,TRBJ1-2,TGTGCCAGTAGTCTCGGCAGGGGGCGCTTTGGCTACACCTTC,CASSLGRGRFGYTF
-,TRBV15,-,TRBJ2-3,TGTGCCACCAGCAGAGATAGGGCTAGGGGCGGAGATACGCAGTATTTT,CATSRDRARGGDTQYF
-,TRBV27,-,TRBJ1-2,TGTGCCAGCAGTTGGACAGAGGGGATGGGCTACACCTTC,CASSWTEGMGYTF
-,TRBV21-1,-,TRBJ1-5,TGTGCCAGCAGCCGCAGGGATCATCAGCCCCAGCATTTT,CASSRRDHQPQHF
TRBD1,TRBV7-2,-,TRBJ1-6,TGTGCCAGCAGCTTAGGGACAGGGAGCCCGGATTCACCCCTCCACTTT,CASSLGTGSPDSPLHF
TRBD1,TRBV2,-,TRBJ1-4,TGTGCCCTCGGACAGGGGGTGTCTAAACTGTTTTTT,CALGQGVSKLFF
TRBD2,TRBV4-3,-,TRBJ2-3,TGCGCCAGCAGCCATACTAGCGGGGGGGCCGTTTACTCAGATACGCAGTATTTT,CASSHTSGGAVYSDTQYF
-,TRBV9,-,TRBJ2-1,TGTGCCAGCAGCGTAGAAGAGGGACTGTCCTACAATGAGCAGTTCTTC,CASSVEEGLSYNEQFF
-,TRBV7-3,-,TRBJ2-7,TGTGCCAGCAGCCCCGCCCTAGCGGAGGGGGCCTACGAGCAGTACTTC,CASSPALAEGAYEQYF
TRBD2,TRBV6-2/TRBV6-3,-,TRBJ2-2,TGTGCCAGCAGCCCCACAGGGAGTCTAGCGGGACCCCCCAACACCGGGGAGCTGTTTTTT,CASSPTGSLAGPPNTGELFF
-,TRBV19,-,TRBJ1-1,TGTGCCAGTAGTAAGTCGGGGGGACTACTGAACACTGAAGCTTTCTTT,CASSKSGGLLNTEAFF
-,TRBV6-5,-,TRBJ2-5,TGTGCCAGCAGTTACCGGCACCGTGGGAGGACCCAGTACTTC,CASSYRHRGRTQYF
TRBD2,TRBV11-2,-,TRBJ2-3,TGTGCCAGCAGCTTAGCAGGTTCGGCTAGCGGGGGGGCCTGGGATACGCAGTATTTT,CASSLAGSASGGAWDTQYF
-,TRBV28,-,TRBJ2-1,TGTGCCAGCAGTTTACCTGAGATTGTCAATGAGCAGTTCTTC,CASSLPEIVNEQFF
-,TRBV19,-,TRBJ2-2,TGTGCCAGTAGTAGAGGGTACACCGGGGAGCTGTTTTTT,CASSRGYTGELFF
TRBD1,TRBV5-1,-,TRBJ2-7,TGCGCCAGCAGCGCCCGGGACAGGACGGGCGAGCAGTACTTC,CASSARDRTGEQYF
-,TRBV4-3,-,TRBJ1-6,TGCGCCAGCAGCCATACAAACAGTTATAATTCACCCCTCCACTTT,CASSHTNSYNSPLHF
-,TRBV18,-,TRBJ1-4,TGTGCCAGCTCACGAGAGACGCGGGAAAAACTGTTTTTT,CASSRETREKLFF
TRBD2,TRBV9,-,TRBJ2-3,TGTGCCAGCAGCGACCTGGGGACTAGCGGGACAGCAGATACGCAGTATTTT,CASSDLGTSGTADTQYF
TRBD1,TRBV7-3,-,TRBJ2-3,TGTGCCAGCAGCCCGGCGACAGGGACCGGGTATACGCAGTATTTT,CASSPATGTGYTQYF
-,TRBV29-1,-,TRBJ2-5,TGCAGCGTTGAAACGACCTTAGCGGCCCTCCACCACTTC,CSVETTLAALHHF
-,TRBV7-6,-,TRBJ1-2,TGTGCCATCAGACAGCCGAACTATGGCTACACCTTC,CAIRQPNYGYTF
-,TRBV5-1,-,TRBJ2-1,TGCGCCAGCAGCTATTTACGGGAGATGGACAATGAGCAGTTCTTC,CASSYLREMDNEQFF